These 21 T cell receptor beta chains came from one sample sequenced in a study of PD-1 blockade in classical Hodgkin lymphoma. Profiling relied on immunoSEQ multiplex PCR, and the TCRdb table lists in-frame clones only, not all of them. The profile shows some 30,000 clones, 88% of them singletons. Time point defined: newly diagnosed, previously untreated cHL patient sample. Magnetic negative selection purified CD4+ T cells from thawed PBMCs. The source material was CD4+ T cells from blood. These receptors came from a human donor with classical Hodgkin lymphoma.

The chain couples TRBV11-3 to TRBJ2-2; the D gene is possibly TRBD2 (6 bases). The CDR3 consists of 15 residues. The germline V gene encodes CDR1 SGHNT and CDR2 YENEEA. Trimming cost V 1 base and J 4 bases, with 10 bases left between them. The CDR3 sequence is CASSLVGGATGELFF. The CDR3 DNA is TGTGCCAGCAGCTTAGTCGGAGGGGCCACCGGGGAGCTGTTTTTT.

This sequence joins TRBV6-1 and TRBJ1-1; 10 nucleotides align to TRBD1. CDR1 is MNHNS and CDR2 is SASEGT in the germline V gene. The CDR3 consists of 15 residues. J was trimmed by 8 bases and V by 4 bases; bases with no gene match: 10. The CDR3, as DNA: TGTGCCAGCAGTGGGCAGGACAGGGGGGTATTCGAAGCTTTCTTT. This sequence encodes CASSGQDRGVFEAFF.

V usage is TRBV18 and J usage is TRBJ2-6; no firm D call. Trimming took off 4 bases at V and 3 bases at J, with 4 bases between the two ends. This CDR3 region has 13 residues. Germline V gene data show CDR1 as KGHSH and CDR2 as LQKENI. The CDR3: CASSQVGANVLTF. The DNA of the CDR3 is TGTGCCAGCTCACAAGTTGGGGCCAACGTCCTGACTTTC.

Only one count was recorded for this clone. The chain couples TRBV18 to TRBJ1-2; D unresolved. Germline CDR1 reads KGHSH; CDR2 reads LQKENI. This CDR3 is built from 13 residues. V shed 1 base and J shed 4 bases, with 7 bases lying between them. Here the CDR3 DNA reads TGTGCCAGCTCACCACGAAGCCTCTATGGCTACACCTTC. This sequence encodes CASSPRSLYGYTF.

This clone was seen only a few times. The chain is built from TRBV9 and TRBJ1-2; perhaps TRBD1 as D (5 bases). Trimming took off 3 bases at V and 8 bases at J, with 20 bases between the two ends. From germline, CDR1 is SGDLS and CDR2 YYNGEE. This CDR3 contains 15 residues. The CDR3 DNA reads TGTGCCAGCAGCGGAATCAGGGAACGGTCTGGCGGCTACACCTTC. Amino acid sequence: CASSGIRERSGGYTF.

The chain has TRBV6-5 and TRBJ1-3, with D uncertain. Germline V gives CDR1 MNHEY, CDR2 SVGAGI. The germline V and J ends were trimmed by 6 bases and 8 bases, with 8 bases remaining between them. The CDR3 contains 11 residues. The CDR3 here is CASSTWDTIYF. The DNA of the CDR3 is TGTGCCAGCAGCACCTGGGACACCATATATTTT.

The chain uses TRBV7-3 and TRBJ1-1; no reliable D call. The CDR3 is made up of 14 amino acids. Germline loops: CDR1 SGHTA, CDR2 FQGTGA. Trimming took off 6 bases at V and 3 bases at J, with 14 bases between the two ends. The CDR3 region is CASRLSREDTEAFF. The CDR3, as DNA: TGTGCCAGCAGACTTTCCCGGGAGGACACTGAAGCTTTCTTT.

V gene TRBV7-9 combines with J gene TRBJ1-3; D is uncertain. Per germline, CDR1 SEHNR and CDR2 FQNEAQ (reference sequence). Trimming took 3 bases from V and 0 from J, leaving 6 bases between them. CDR3 length equals 14 residues. The CDR3 loop reads CASSFAGSGNTIYF. CDR3 in DNA: TGTGCCAGCAGCTTTGCCGGCTCTGGAAACACCATATATTTT.

The chain couples TRBV7-2 to TRBJ1-3; D ambiguous. Germline CDR1 and CDR2: SGHTA and FQGNSA. Trimming left V 1 base short and J 0 bases short, with 10 bases between. The CDR3 length is 16 residues. The CDR3 spells CASSLVPPISGNTIYF. Here the CDR3 DNA reads TGTGCCAGCAGCTTAGTCCCACCGATCTCTGGAAACACCATATATTTT.

This rearrangement joins TRBV5-1 to TRBJ2-7; D possibly corresponds to TRBD1 (5 bases). V lost 2 bases to trimming and J lost 4 bases, with 10 bases between them. Germline V gives CDR1 SGHRS, CDR2 YFSETQ. CDR3 length: 13 residues. The CDR3 is CASSLDSPYEQYF. The DNA of the CDR3 is TGCGCCAGCAGCTTAGACAGCCCTTACGAGCAGTACTTC.

This chain joins TRBV2 and TRBJ2-1; TRBD1 is a possible D gene (5 bases). Germline V gene sequence: CDR1 SNHLY, CDR2 FYNNEI. V lost 3 bases to trimming and J lost 3 bases, with 9 bases between them. The CDR3 is 14 amino acids. In nucleotides, the CDR3 is TGTGCCAGCAGTGAGGACAACCGCTACAATGAGCAGTTCTTC. Translation gives CASSEDNRYNEQFF.

The chain joins TRBV6-6 to TRBJ1-4; TRBD1 might be the D (6 bases). The CDR3 loop spans 14 amino acids. The V end lost 5 bases, the J end lost 5 bases, and 12 bases lay between the germline ends. The V gene's germline CDR1 is MNHNY and CDR2 SVGAGI (reference sequence). CDR3 region: CASSTGTPNEKLFF. The CDR3 region has the DNA TGTGCCAGCAGTACCGGGACACCAAATGAAAAACTGTTTTTT.

CDR3 in amino acids: CAWSPSYGAGGYTF. CDR3 in DNA: TGTGCCTGGAGTCCGAGCTACGGCGCGGGGGGCTACACCTTC. J is TRBJ1-2 and V is TRBV30; D gene unclear. The V and J ends lost 2 bases and 8 bases respectively, with 18 bases between them. Germline loops: CDR1 GTSNPN, CDR2 SVGIG (reference sequence). CDR3 size: 14 residues.

The rearrangement links TRBV4-2 to TRBJ2-1, with 7 bases matching TRBD1. The germline V gene encodes CDR1 LGHNA and CDR2 YNFKEQ. This CDR3 contains 17 residues. After removal of 4 bases from V and 4 bases from J, the junction contained 13 bases not matched to a gene. In nucleotides, the CDR3 is TGTGCCAGCAGCCGCGCCACAGGGGATACCACATACAATGAGCAGTTCTTC. Translation gives CASSRATGDTTYNEQFF.

J is TRBJ2-5 and V is TRBV29-1; possible D gene TRBD2, 6 bases. V shed 1 base and J shed 1 base, with 19 bases lying between them. The germline gives CDR1 SQVTM, CDR2 ANQGSEA. The CDR3 is made up of 17 amino acids. The CDR3 here is CSVEAWRDRQLQETQYF. CDR3 DNA: TGCAGCGTTGAAGCTTGGCGGGACCGCCAGCTCCAAGAGACCCAGTACTTC.

The CDR3 DNA sequence: TGCGCCAGCAGCCCTCGGACGGGGAACACTGAAGCTTTCTTT. As protein: CASSPRTGNTEAFF. This sequence joins TRBV4-1 and TRBJ1-1; D call uncertain. The ends were cut back, 4 bases at V and 1 base at J, with 10 bases in the middle. The CDR3 totals 14 residues. Germline V gene data show CDR1 as MGHRA and CDR2 as YSYEKL.

The chain is built from TRBV18 and TRBJ2-5, with 7 bases that match TRBD1. The J call may be mistaken, given a closer DNA end match to TRBJ2-7. Per the germline V gene, CDR1 is KGHSH and CDR2 is LQKENI. The CDR3 runs 13 residues. The chain's CDR3 is CASSPSGGYEQYF. The CDR3 bases are TGTGCCAGCTCACCCTCAGGGGGTTACGAGCAGTACTTC.

The chain couples TRBV9 to TRBJ2-1, with TRBD1 matching over 8 bases. This CDR3 has 17 residues. CDR1 and CDR2 from the germline V gene are SGDLS and YYNGEE. With V trimmed by 3 bases and J by 3 bases, 11 bases remained unmatched. The CDR3 protein is CASSATRGTGNYNEQFF. CDR3 bases: TGTGCCAGCAGCGCGACCCGAGGGACAGGCAACTACAATGAGCAGTTCTTC.

The chain employs TRBV28 and TRBJ1-2; 12 positions agree with TRBD1. Germline CDR1 and CDR2: MDHEN and SYDVKM. The V segment lost 2 bases and the J segment 7 bases; nucleotides outside the gene matches: 11. The CDR3 spans 17 residues. For the CDR3, the DNA is TGTGCCAGCAGTTTAGGGGCCGGGACAGGGGGCCACTTTGGCTACACCTTC. Translated: CASSLGAGTGGHFGYTF.

This clone was recorded a few times. The genes are TRBV7-3 and TRBJ1-2; a possible D gene is TRBD1 (5 bases). Trimming took off 1 base at V and 2 bases at J, with 8 bases between the two ends. Germline CDR1 is SGHTA and CDR2 is FQGTGA. The CDR3 runs 14 residues. CDR3 nucleotides: TGTGCCAGCAGCTTAAGGGCAGGGAACTATGGCTACACCTTC. This gives the protein CASSLRAGNYGYTF.

This chain links TRBV28 with TRBJ2-7; D might be TRBD2 (5 bases). Germline-derived CDR1 and CDR2 are MDHEN and SYDVKM. Between the trimmed V and J ends, which lost 2 bases and 6 bases, there was a span of 11 bases. CDR3 length: 13 residues. CDR3 protein: CASSLEGTLEQYF. CDR3 bases: TGTGCCAGCAGTTTAGAGGGAACTCTCGAGCAGTACTTC.